The 12 T cell receptor beta chains below all came from one sample that was sequenced in a study of T cell responses to AZD1222 COVID-19 vaccine. Sequencing was performed with immunoSEQ multiplex PCR; in TCRdb, only in-frame clones are kept and a portion is missing. The table has about 150,000 clones, about 92% seen once; the top ten hold under 20%. This specimen was peripheral blood, taken on day 0 of AZD1222 vaccination. The receptors originated from an adult in good health.

CDR3 residues: CASSQQYSNQPQHF. The DNA of the CDR3 is TGTGCCAGTAGCCAACAGTATAGCAATCAGCCCCAGCATTTT. This chain links TRBV19 with TRBJ1-5; no definite D call. The CDR3 covers 14 residues. Germline-derived CDR1 and CDR2 are LNHDA and SQIVND (reference sequence). Trimming took off 6 bases at V and 0 bases at J, with 9 bases between the two ends. The whole variable domain, remainder taken from reference TRBV19 and TRBJ1-5, is DGGITQSPKYLFRKEGQNVTLSCEQNLNHDAMYWYRQDPGQGLRLIYYSQIVNDFQKGDIAEGYSVSREKKESFPLTVTSAQKNPTAFYLCASSQQYSNQPQHFGDGTRLSIL.

The rearrangement links TRBV19 to TRBJ1-5; 9 nucleotides align to TRBD1. The CDR3 spans 17 residues. Trimming removed 5 bases from V and 5 bases from J; junction bases left unmatched: 13. Germline CDR1 is LNHDA and CDR2 is SQIVND (reference sequence). The CDR3 sequence: CASSAWPGQGKDQPQHF. The DNA for the CDR3 is TGTGCCAGTAGTGCCTGGCCCGGACAGGGGAAGGATCAGCCCCAGCATTTT. The full variable domain, in which reference TRBV19 and TRBJ1-5 provide the parts outside the CDR3, is DGGITQSPKYLFRKEGQNVTLSCEQNLNHDAMYWYRQDPGQGLRLIYYSQIVNDFQKGDIAEGYSVSREKKESFPLTVTSAQKNPTAFYLCASSAWPGQGKDQPQHFGDGTRLSIL.

The DNA for the CDR3 is TGTGCCAGCAGCTCCTACGGGGGCAACTATGGCTACACCTTC. Protein product: CASSSYGGNYGYTF. V and J are TRBV11-2 and TRBJ1-2; D possibly corresponds to TRBD1 (6 bases). The CDR3 is 14 amino acids. Germline values: CDR1 SGHAT, CDR2 FQNNGV. V shed 4 bases and J shed 2 bases, with 11 bases lying between them.

The rearrangement uses TRBV30 and TRBJ1-2; TRBD1 matches 7 bases. V dropped 0 bases and J dropped 3; count of bases not matched to a gene: 10. Germline values: CDR1 GTSNPN, CDR2 SVGIG (reference sequence). The CDR3 has 16 amino acids. Here the CDR3 reads CAWSVRQGGVDYGYTF. Written as DNA, the CDR3 is TGTGCCTGGAGTGTCAGACAGGGAGGGGTTGACTATGGCTACACCTTC.

J is TRBJ1-2 and V is TRBV5-1, with 9 bases lining up with TRBD1. Germline CDR1 SGHRS, CDR2 YFSETQ. V was pared by 4 bases and J by 5 bases, with 12 bases of the junction left unmatched. The CDR3 runs to 16 residues. DNA of the CDR3: TGCGCCAGCAGCGATGAAGGGTCCGGACAGGGGTATGGCTACACCTTC. This codes for CASSDEGSGQGYGYTF.

V gene TRBV7-9 combines with J gene TRBJ1-2; D is perhaps TRBD1 (5 bases). Germline CDR1 SEHNR, CDR2 FQNEAQ (reference sequence). The CDR3 is 13 residues long. V was cut by 2 bases and J by 14 bases, with 18 bases left in between. As DNA, the CDR3 is TGTGCCAGCAGCTTAAGCGGGGGTGACTTTCTAACCTTC. Protein sequence: CASSLSGGDFLTF.

The chain recombines TRBV30 with TRBJ1-5; D is undetermined. The CDR3 length is 14 residues. V lost 2 bases, J lost 2 bases, and 10 bases lay in between. Germline CDR1 GTSNPN, CDR2 SVGIG (reference sequence). The CDR3 DNA is TGTGCCTGGAGTTTTGCGGGAGGCAATCAGCCCCAGCATTTT. Residues: CAWSFAGGNQPQHF.

This clone was counted between two and nine times. The chain is built from TRBV29-1 and TRBJ2-3, with TRBD2 identical over 9 bases. This CDR3 contains 16 residues. Germline V gene data show CDR1 as SQVTM and CDR2 as ANQGSEA. The V and J ends lost 4 bases and 7 bases, in that order; junction bases with no gene match: 15. The CDR3 loop is CSVAGLAGESVNTQYF. The CDR3 bases are TGCAGCGTTGCGGGTTTAGCGGGAGAATCGGTGAATACGCAGTATTTT.

V usage is TRBV6-5 and J usage is TRBJ2-7, with 8 bases fitting TRBD2. The CDR3 contains 13 residues. The junction had 9 bases not matched to a gene; V was cut back by 7 bases and J by 7 bases. Germline CDR1 MNHEY, CDR2 SVGAGI. CDR3 loop: CASKATGGGEQYF. CDR3 sequence (DNA): TGTGCCAGCAAAGCGACTGGCGGGGGGGAGCAGTACTTC.

This chain uses TRBV4-1 with TRBJ1-2; D remains unclear. V dropped 1 base and J dropped 8 bases, with 20 bases sitting between them. Germline loops: CDR1 MGHRA, CDR2 YSYEKL. This CDR3 is built from 16 residues. CDR3 region: CASSQVHDAPVRGYTF. CDR3 DNA: TGCGCCAGCAGCCAAGTTCACGATGCGCCGGTAAGGGGCTACACCTTC.

The rearrangement links TRBV6-6 to TRBJ1-3; maybe TRBD1 (5 bases). This CDR3 comprises 13 residues. The germline V and J ends were trimmed by 5 bases and 7 bases, with 12 bases remaining between them. Germline CDR1 and CDR2: MNHNY and SVGAGI (reference sequence). The CDR3 sequence: CASSEGFINTIYF. The CDR3 DNA follows: TGTGCCAGCAGTGAGGGGTTTATTAACACCATATATTTT.

The chain links TRBV9 to TRBJ1-1; D is perhaps TRBD1 (6 bases). The CDR3 totals 14 residues. Trimming cost V 3 bases and J 5 bases, with 14 bases left between them. Looked up from germline, CDR1 is SGDLS and CDR2 is YYNGEE. CDR3 nucleotides: TGTGCCAGCAGCGCACAGGGAGAGGAGACTGAAGCTTTCTTT. Its protein product is CASSAQGEETEAFF.